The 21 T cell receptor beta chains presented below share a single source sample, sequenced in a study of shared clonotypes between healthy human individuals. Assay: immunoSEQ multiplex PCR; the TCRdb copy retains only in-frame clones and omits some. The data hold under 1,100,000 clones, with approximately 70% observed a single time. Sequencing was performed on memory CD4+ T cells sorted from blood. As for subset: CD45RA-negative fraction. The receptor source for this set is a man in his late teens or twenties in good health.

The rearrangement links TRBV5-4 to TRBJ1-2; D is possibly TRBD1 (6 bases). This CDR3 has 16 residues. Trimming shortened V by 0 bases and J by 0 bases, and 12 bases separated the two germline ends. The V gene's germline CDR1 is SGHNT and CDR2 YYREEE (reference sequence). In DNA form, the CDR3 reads TGTGCCAGCAGCTTGGGCGGGGGCTCAGCTAACTATGGCTACACCTTC. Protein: CASSLGGGSANYGYTF.

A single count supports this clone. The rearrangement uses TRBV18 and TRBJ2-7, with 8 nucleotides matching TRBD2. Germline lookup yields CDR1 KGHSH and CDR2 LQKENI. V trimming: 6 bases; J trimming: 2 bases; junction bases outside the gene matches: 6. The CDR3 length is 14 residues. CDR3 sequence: CASSVQRETYEQYF. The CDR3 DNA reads TGTGCCAGCTCGGTCCAGCGGGAGACCTACGAGCAGTACTTC.

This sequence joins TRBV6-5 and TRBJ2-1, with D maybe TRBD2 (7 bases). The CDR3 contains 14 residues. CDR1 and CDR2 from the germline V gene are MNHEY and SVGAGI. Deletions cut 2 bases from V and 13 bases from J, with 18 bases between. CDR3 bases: TGTGCCAGCAGTTACCAGCTAGGGGGGAGGGCCCAGTTCTTC. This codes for CASSYQLGGRAQFF.

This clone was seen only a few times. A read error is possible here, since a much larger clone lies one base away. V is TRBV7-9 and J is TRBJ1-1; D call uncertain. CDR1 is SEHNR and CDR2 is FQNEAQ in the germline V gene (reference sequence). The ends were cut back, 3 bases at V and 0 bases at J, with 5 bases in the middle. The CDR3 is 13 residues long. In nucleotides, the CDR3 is TGTGCCAGCAGCTTTGGGATGAACACTGAAGCTTTCTTT. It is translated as CASSFGMNTEAFF.

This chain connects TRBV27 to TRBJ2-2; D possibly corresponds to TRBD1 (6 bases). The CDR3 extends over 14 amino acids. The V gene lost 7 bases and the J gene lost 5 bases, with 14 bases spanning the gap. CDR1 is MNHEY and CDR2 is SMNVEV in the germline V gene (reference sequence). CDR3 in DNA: TGTGCCAGCAATCGGGCAGGGGAAACCGGGGAGCTGTTTTTT. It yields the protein CASNRAGETGELFF.

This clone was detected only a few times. For the CDR3, the DNA is TGCGCCAGCAGCTTATCCACCGGGTCCCTAGTTCAGGAGACCCAGTACTTC. It encodes CASSLSTGSLVQETQYF. The gene calls are TRBV5-1 and TRBJ2-5, with D uncertain. Germline CDR1 SGHRS, CDR2 YFSETQ. The CDR3 is made up of 17 amino acids. V was pared by 2 bases and J by 5 bases, with 22 bases between.

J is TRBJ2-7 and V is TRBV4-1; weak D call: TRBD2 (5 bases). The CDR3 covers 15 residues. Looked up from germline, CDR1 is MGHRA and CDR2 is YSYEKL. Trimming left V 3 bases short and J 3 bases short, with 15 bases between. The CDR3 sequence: CASSHLTTGDYEQYF. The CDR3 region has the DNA TGCGCCAGCAGCCACCTAACGACCGGGGACTACGAGCAGTACTTC.

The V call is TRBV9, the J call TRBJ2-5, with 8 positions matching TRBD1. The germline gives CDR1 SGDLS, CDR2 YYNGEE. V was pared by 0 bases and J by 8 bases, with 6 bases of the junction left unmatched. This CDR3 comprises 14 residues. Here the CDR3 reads CASSVVAGGSTQYF. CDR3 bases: TGTGCCAGCAGCGTAGTTGCAGGGGGCAGCACCCAGTACTTC.

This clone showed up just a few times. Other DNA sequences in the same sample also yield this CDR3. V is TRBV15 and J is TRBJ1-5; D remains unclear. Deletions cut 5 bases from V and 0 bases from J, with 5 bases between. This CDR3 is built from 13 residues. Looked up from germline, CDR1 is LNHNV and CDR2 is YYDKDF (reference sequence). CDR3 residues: CATSRYSNQPQHF. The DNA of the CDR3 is TGTGCCACCAGCCGTTATAGCAATCAGCCCCAGCATTTT.

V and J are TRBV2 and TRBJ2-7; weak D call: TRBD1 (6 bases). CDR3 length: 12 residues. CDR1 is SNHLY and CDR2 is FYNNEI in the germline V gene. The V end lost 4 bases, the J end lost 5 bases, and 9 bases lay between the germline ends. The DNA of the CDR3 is TGTGCCAGCAGTGGCGACAGGAACGAGCAGTACTTC. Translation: CASSGDRNEQYF.

The CDR3 sequence is CASSLDRKRGGLEPYEQYF. CDR3 in DNA: TGTGCCAGCAGCTTAGATCGGAAGCGGGGGGGCCTGGAACCCTACGAGCAGTACTTC. V usage is TRBV11-2 and J usage is TRBJ2-7, with 10 bases matching TRBD2. CDR1 and CDR2 from the germline V gene are SGHAT and FQNNGV. This CDR3 is built from 19 residues. The ends lost 0 bases at V and 2 bases at J; junction bases unmatched: 13.

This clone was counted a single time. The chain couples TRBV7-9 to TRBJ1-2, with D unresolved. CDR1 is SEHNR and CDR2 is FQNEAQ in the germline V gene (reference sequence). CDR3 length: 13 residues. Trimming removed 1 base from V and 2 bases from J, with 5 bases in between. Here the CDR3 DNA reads TGTGCCAGCAGCTTAGGCGACAACTATGGCTACACCTTC. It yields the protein CASSLGDNYGYTF.

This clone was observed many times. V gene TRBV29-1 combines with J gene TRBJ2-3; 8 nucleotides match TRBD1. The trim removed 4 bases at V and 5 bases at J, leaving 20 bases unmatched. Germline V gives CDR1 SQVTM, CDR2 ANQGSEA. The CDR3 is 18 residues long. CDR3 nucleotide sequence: TGCAGCGTTGGGACGGGGCGGGGCGGACAGGGCTATAAAGATACGCAGTATTTT. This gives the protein CSVGTGRGGQGYKDTQYF.

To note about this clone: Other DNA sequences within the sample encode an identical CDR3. The DNA of the CDR3 is TGTGCCAGCAGCTTAGGAGTGAATTCACCCCTCCACTTT. Encoded protein: CASSLGVNSPLHF. The chain recombines TRBV5-6 with TRBJ1-6; no firm D call. The V gene's germline CDR1 is SGHDT and CDR2 YYEEEE. Deletions cut 2 bases from V and 7 bases from J, with 7 bases between. This CDR3 is 13 amino acids long.

For the CDR3, the DNA is TGTGCCAGCAGCTCCGGGGGCAGCTCTGGAAACACCATATATTTT. It encodes CASSSGGSSGNTIYF. V usage is TRBV5-6 and J usage is TRBJ1-3; a weak D match, TRBD1 (6 bases). Germline CDR1 and CDR2: SGHDT and YYEEEE. The CDR3 has 15 residues. The ends were cut back, 3 bases at V and 0 bases at J, with 10 bases in the middle.

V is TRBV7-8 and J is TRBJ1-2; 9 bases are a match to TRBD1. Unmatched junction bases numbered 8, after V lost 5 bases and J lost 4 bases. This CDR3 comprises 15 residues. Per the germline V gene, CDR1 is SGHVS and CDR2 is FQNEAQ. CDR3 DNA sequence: TGTGCCAGCAGCCTACCGGGACAGGGATTCTATGGCTACACCTTC. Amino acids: CASSLPGQGFYGYTF.

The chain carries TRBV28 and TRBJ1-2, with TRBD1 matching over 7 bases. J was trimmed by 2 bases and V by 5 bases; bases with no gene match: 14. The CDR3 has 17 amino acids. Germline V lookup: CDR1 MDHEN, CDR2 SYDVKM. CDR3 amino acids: CASSRGGSGVRNYGYTF. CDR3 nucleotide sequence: TGTGCCAGCAGTCGAGGGGGCTCGGGGGTTCGGAACTATGGCTACACCTTC.

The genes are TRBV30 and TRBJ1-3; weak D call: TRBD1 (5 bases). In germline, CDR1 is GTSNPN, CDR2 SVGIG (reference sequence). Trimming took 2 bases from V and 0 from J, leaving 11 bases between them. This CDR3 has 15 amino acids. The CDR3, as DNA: TGTGCCTGGAGTCTCGGGGGGAGCTCTGGAAACACCATATATTTT. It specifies CAWSLGGSSGNTIYF.

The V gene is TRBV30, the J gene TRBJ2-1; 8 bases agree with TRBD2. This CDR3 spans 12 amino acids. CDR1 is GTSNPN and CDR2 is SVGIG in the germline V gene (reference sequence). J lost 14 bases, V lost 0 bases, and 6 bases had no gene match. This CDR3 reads CAWSVGGREEFF. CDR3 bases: TGTGCCTGGAGTGTGGGTGGGCGGGAGGAGTTCTTC. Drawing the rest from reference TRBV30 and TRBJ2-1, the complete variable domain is SQTIHQWPATLVQPVGSPLSLECTVEGTSNPNLYWYRQAAGRGLQLLFYSVGIGQISSEVPQNLSASRPQDRQFILSSKKLLLSDSGFYLCAWSVGGREEFFGPGTRLTVL.

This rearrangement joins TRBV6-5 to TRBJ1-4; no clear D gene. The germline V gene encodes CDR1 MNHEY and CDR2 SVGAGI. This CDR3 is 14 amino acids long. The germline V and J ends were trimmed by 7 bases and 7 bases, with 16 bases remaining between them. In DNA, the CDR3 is TGTGCCAGCATTAGCGGGTTCAGTGGTGAAAAACTGTTTTTT. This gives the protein CASISGFSGEKLFF.

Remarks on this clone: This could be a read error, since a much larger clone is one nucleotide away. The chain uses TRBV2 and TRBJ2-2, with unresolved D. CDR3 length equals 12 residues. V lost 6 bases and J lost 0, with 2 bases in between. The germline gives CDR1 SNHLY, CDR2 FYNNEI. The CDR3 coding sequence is TGTGCCAGCAGCCCGAACACCGGGGAGCTGTTTTTT. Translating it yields CASSPNTGELFF. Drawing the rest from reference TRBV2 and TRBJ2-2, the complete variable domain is EPEVTQTPSHQVTQMGQEVILRCVPISNHLYFYWYRQILGQKVEFLVSFYNNEISEKSEIFDDQFSVERPDGSNFTLKIRSTKLEDSAMYFCASSPNTGELFFGEGSRLTVL.